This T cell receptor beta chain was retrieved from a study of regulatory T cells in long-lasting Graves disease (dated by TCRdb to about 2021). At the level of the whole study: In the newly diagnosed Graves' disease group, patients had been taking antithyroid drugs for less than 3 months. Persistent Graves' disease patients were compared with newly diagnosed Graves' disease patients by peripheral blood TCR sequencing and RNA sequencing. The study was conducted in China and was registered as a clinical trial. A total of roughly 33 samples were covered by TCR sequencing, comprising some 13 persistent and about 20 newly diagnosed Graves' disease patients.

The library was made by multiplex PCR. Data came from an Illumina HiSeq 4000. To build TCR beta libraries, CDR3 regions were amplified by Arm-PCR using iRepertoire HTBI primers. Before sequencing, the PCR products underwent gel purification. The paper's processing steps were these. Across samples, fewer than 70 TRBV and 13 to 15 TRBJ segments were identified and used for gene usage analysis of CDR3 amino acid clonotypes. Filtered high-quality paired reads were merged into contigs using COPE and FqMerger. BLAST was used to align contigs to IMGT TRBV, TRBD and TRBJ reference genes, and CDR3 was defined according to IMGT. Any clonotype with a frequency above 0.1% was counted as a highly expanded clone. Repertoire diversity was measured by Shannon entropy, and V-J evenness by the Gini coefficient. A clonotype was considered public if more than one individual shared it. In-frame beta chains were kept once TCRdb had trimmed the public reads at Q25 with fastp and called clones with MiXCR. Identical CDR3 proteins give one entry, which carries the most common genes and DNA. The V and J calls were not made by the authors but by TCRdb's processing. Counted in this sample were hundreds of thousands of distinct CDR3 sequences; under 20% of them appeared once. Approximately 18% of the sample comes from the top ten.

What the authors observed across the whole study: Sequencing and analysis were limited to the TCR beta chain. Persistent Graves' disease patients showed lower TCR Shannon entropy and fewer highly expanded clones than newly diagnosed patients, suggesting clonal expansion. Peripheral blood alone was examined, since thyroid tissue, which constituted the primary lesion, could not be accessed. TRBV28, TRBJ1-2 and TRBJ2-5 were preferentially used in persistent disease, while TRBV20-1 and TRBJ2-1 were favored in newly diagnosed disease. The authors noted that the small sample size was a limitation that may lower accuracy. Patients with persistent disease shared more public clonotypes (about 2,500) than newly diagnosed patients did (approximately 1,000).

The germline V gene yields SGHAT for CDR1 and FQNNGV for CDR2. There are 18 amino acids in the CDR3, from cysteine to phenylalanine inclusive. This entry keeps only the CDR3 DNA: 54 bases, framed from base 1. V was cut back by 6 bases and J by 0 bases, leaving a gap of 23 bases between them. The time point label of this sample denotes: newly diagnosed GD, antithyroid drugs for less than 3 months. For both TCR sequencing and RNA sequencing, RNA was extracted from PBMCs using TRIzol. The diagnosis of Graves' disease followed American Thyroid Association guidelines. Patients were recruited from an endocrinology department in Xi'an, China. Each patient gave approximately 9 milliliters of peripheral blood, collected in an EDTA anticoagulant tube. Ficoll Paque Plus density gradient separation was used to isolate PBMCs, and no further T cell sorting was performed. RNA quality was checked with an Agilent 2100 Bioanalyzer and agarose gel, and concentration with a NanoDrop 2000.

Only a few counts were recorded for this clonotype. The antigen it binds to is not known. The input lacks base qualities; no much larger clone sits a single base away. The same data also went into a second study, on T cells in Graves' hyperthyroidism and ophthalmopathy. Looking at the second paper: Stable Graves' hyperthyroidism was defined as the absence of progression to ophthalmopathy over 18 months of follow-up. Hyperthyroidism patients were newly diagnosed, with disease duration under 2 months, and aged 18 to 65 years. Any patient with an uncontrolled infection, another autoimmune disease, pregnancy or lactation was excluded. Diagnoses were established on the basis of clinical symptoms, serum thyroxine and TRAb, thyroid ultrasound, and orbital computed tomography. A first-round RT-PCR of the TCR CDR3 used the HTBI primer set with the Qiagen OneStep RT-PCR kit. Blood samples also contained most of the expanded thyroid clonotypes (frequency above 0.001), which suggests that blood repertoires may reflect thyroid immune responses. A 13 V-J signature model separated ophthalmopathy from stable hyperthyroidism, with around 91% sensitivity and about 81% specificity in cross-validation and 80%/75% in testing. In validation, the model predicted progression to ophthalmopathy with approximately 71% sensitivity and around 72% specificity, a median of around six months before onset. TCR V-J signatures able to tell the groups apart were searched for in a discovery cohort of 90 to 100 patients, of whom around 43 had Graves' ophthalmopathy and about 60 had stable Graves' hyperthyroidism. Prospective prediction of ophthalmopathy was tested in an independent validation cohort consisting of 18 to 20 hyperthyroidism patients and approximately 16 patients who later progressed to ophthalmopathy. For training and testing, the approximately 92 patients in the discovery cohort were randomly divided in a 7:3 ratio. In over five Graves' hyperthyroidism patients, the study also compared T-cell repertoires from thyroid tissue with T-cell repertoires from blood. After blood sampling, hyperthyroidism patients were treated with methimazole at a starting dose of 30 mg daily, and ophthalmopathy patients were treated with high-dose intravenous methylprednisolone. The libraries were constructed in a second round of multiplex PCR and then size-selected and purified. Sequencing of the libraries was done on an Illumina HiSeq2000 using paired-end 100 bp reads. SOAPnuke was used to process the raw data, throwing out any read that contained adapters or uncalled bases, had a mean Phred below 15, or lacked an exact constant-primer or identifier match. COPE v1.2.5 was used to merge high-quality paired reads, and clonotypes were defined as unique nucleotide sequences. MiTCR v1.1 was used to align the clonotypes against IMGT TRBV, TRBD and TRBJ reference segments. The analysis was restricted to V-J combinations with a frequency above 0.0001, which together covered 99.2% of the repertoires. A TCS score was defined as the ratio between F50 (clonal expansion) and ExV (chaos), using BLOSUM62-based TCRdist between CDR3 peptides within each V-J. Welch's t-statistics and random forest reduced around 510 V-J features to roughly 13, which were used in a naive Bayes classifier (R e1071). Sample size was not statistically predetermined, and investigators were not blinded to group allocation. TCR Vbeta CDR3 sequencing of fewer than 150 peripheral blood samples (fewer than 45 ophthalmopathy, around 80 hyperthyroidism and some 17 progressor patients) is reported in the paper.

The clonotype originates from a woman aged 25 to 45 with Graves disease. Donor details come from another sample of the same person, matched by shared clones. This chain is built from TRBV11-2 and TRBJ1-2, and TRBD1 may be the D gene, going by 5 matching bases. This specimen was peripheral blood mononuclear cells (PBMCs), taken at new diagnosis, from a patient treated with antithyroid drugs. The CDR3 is CASSYSGGWTPANYGYTF. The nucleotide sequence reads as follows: TGTGCCAGCAGTTACTCGGGGGGTTGGACACCCGCTAACTATGGCTACACCTTC.